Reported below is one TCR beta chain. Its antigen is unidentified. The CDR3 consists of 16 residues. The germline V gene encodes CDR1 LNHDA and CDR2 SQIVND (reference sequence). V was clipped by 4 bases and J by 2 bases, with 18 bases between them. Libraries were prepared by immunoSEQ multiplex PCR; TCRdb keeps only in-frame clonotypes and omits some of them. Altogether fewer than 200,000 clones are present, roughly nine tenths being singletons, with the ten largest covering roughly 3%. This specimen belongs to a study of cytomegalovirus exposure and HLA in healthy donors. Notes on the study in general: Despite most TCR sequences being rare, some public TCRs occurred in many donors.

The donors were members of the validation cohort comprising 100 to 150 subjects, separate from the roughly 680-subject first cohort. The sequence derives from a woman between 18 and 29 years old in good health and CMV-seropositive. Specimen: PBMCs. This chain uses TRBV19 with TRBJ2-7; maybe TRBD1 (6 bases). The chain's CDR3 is CASSTRQAQSPYEQYF. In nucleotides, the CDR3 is TGTGCCAGTAGTACGAGACAGGCCCAGTCCCCCTACGAGCAGTACTTC.